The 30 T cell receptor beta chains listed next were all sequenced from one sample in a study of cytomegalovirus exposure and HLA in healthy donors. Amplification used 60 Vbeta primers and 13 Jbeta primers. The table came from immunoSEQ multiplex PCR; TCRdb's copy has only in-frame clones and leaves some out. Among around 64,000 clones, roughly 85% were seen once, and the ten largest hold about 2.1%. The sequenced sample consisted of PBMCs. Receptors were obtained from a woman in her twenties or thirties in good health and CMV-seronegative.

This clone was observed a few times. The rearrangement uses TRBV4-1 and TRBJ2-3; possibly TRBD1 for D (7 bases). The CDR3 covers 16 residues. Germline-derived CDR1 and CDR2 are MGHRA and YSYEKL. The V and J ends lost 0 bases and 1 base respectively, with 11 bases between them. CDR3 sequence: CASSQDARGGTDTQYF. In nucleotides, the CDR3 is TGCGCCAGCAGCCAAGACGCCAGGGGGGGCACAGATACGCAGTATTTT.

CDR3 sequence: CASSLTGFFDEQYF. For the CDR3, the DNA is TGTGCCAGCAGTCTGACAGGGTTCTTCGACGAGCAGTACTTC. The V and J genes are TRBV28 and TRBJ2-7; TRBD1 agrees at 7 bases. Unmatched junction bases numbered 9, after V lost 5 bases and J lost 5 bases. The germline V gene has CDR1 MDHEN and CDR2 SYDVKM. CDR3 size: 14 residues.

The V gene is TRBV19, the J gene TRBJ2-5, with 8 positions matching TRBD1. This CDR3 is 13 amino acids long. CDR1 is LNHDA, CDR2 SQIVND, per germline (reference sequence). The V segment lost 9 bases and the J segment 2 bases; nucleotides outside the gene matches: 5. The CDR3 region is CASRGPGQETQYF. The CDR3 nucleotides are TGTGCCAGCAGGGGGCCGGGGCAAGAGACCCAGTACTTC.

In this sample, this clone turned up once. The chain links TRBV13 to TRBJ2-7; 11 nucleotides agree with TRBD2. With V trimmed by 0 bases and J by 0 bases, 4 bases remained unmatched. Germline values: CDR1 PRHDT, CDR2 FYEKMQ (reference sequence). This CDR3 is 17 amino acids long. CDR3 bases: TGTGCCAGCAGCTTAGGACTAGCGGGAGAAGTCTCCTACGAGCAGTACTTC. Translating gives CASSLGLAGEVSYEQYF.

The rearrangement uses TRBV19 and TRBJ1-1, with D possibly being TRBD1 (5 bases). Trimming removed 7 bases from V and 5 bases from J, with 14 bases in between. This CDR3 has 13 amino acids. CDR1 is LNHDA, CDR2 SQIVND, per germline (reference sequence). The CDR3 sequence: CASTQMGGTEAFF. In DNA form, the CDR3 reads TGTGCCAGTACGCAAATGGGGGGGACTGAAGCTTTCTTT.

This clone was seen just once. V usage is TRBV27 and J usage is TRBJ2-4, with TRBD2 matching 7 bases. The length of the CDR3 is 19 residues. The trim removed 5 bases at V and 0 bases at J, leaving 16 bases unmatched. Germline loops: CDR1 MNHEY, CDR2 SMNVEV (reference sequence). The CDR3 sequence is CASSPTVREGPLAKNIQYF. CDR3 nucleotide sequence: TGTGCCAGCAGTCCTACTGTGAGGGAGGGCCCTCTAGCCAAAAACATTCAGTACTTC.

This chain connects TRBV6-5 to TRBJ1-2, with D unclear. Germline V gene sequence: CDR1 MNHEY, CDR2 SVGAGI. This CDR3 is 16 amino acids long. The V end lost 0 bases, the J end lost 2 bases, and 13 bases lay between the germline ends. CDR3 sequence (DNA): TGTGCCAGCAGTTACTCGAGGCTGGGTTGGAACTATGGCTACACCTTC. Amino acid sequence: CASSYSRLGWNYGYTF.

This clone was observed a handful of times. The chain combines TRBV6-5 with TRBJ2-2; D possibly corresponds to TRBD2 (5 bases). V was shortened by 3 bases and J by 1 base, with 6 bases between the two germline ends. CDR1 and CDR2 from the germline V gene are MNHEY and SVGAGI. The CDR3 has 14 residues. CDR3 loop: CASSYRGNTGELFF. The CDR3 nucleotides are TGTGCCAGCAGTTATCGGGGGAACACCGGGGAGCTGTTTTTT.

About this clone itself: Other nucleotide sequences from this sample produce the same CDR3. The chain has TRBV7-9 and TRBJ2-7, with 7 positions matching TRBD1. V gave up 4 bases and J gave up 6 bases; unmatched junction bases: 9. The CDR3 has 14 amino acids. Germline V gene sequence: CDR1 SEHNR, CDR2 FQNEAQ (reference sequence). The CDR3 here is CASSSPTYRGEQYF. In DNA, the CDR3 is TGTGCCAGCAGCTCCCCGACCTACAGGGGCGAGCAGTACTTC.

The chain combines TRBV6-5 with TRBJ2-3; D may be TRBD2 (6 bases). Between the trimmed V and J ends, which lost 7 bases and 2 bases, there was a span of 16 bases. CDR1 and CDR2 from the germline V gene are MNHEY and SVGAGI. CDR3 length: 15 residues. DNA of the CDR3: TGTGCCAGCACTGCCCTGCGGGGCACCACAGATACGCAGTATTTT. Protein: CASTALRGTTDTQYF.

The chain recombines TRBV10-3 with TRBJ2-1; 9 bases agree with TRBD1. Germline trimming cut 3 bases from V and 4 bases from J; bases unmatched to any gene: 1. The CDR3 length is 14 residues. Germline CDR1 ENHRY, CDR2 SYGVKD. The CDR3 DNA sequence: TGTGCCATCAGTGATGGGACAGGGTACAATGAGCAGTTCTTC. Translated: CAISDGTGYNEQFF.

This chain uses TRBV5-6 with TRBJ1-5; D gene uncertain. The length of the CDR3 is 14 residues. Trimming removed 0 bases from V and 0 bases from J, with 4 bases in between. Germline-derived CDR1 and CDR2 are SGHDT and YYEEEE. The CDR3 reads CASSLGISNQPQHF. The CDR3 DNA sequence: TGTGCCAGCAGCTTGGGTATTAGCAATCAGCCCCAGCATTTT.

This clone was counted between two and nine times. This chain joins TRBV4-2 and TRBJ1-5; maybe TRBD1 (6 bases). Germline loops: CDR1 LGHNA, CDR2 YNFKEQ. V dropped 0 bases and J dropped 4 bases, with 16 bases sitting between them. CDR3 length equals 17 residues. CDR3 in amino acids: CASSQDGQGLRNQPQHF. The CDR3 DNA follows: TGTGCCAGCAGCCAAGACGGGCAGGGGCTAAGGAATCAGCCCCAGCATTTT.

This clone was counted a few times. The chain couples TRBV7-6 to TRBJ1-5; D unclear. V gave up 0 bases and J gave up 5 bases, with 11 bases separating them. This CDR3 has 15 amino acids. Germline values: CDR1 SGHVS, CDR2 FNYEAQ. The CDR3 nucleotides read TGTGCCAGCAGCTTAGCAGCGGGCCCCTATCAGCCCCAGCATTTT. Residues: CASSLAAGPYQPQHF.

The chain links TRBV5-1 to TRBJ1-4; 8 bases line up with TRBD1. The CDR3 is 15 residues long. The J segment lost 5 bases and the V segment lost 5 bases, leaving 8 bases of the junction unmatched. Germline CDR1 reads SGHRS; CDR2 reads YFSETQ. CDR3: CASRQSGTGNEKLFF. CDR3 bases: TGCGCCAGCAGGCAATCCGGGACAGGAAATGAAAAACTGTTTTTT.

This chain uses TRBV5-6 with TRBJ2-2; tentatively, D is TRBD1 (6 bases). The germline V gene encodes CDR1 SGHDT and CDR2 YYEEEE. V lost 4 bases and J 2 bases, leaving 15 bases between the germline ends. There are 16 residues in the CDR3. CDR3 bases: TGTGCCAGCAGCAGGACATCGACAGGCAACACCGGGGAGCTGTTTTTT. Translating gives CASSRTSTGNTGELFF.

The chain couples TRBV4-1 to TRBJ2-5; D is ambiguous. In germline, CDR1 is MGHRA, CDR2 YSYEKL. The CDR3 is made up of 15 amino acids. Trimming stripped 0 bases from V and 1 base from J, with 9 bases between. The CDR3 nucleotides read TGCGCCAGCAGCCAAGAAGTAACAGCCCAAGAGACCCAGTACTTC. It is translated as CASSQEVTAQETQYF.

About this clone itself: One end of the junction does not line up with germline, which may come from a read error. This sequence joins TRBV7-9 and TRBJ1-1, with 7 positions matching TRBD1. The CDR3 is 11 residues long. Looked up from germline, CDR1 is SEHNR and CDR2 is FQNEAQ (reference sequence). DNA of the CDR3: TGTGCCAGCAGCTTAGAAGGGGGCGGTTTATTT. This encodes CASSLEGGGLF.

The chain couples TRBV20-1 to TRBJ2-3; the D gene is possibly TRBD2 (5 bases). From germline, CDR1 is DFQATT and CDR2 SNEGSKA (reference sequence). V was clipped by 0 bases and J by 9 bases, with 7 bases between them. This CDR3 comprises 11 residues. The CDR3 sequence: CSARDRRTQYF. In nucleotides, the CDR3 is TGCAGTGCTAGAGATAGGAGGACGCAGTATTTT.

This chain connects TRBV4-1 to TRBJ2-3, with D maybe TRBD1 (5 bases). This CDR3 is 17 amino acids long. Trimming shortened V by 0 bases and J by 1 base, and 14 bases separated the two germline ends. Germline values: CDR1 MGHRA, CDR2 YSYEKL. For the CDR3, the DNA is TGCGCCAGCAGCCAAGATAGGGGTGCTGGGGGCACAGATACGCAGTATTTT. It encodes CASSQDRGAGGTDTQYF.

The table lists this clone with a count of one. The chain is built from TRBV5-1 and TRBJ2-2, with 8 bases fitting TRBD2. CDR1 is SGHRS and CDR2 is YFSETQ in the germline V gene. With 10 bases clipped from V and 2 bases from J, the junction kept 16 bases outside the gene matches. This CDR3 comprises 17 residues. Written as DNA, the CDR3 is TGCGCCCGTCAGGGTTCGGTCGGGAGGGACAACACCGGGGAGCTGTTTTTT. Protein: CARQGSVGRDNTGELFF.

For the CDR3, the DNA is TGTGCCAGCAGTGTTGAATTGGGAGATCAGCCCCAGCATTTT. Translated, it gives CASSVELGDQPQHF. The rearrangement links TRBV2 to TRBJ1-5; no firm D call. Trimming cost V 4 bases and J 5 bases, with 12 bases left between them. The CDR3 totals 14 residues. Looked up from germline, CDR1 is SNHLY and CDR2 is FYNNEI.

CDR3 loop: CASSLTNGAGEQFF. CDR3 coding DNA: TGTGCCAGCAGCTTAACAAATGGAGCGGGTGAGCAGTTCTTC. This chain joins TRBV7-3 and TRBJ2-1; perhaps TRBD2 as D (6 bases). V was trimmed by 0 bases and J by 9 bases, leaving 12 bases between them. The germline gives CDR1 SGHTA, CDR2 FQGTGA. This CDR3 has 14 residues.

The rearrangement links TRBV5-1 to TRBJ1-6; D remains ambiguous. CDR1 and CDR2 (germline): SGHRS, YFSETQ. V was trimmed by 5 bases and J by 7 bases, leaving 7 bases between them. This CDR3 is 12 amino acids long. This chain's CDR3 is CASSLENSPLHF. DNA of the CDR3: TGCGCCAGCAGTTTAGAGAATTCACCCCTCCACTTT.

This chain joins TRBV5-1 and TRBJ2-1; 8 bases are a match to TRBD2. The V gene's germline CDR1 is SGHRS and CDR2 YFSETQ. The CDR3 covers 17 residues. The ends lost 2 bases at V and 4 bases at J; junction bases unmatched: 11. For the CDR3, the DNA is TGCGCCAGCAGCTTAAACCCACTTAGCGGGACGTACAATGAGCAGTTCTTC. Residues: CASSLNPLSGTYNEQFF. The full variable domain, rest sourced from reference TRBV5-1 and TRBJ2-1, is KAGVTQTPRYLIKTRGQQVTLSCSPISGHRSVSWYQQTPGQGLQFLFEYFSETQRNKGNFPGRFSGRQFSNSRSEMNVSTLELGDSALYLCASSLNPLSGTYNEQFFGPGTRLTVL.

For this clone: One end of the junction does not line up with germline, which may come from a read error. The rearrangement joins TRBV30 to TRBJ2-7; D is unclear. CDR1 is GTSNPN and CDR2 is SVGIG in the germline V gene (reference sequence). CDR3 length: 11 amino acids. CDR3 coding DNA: TGTGCCTGGTCCTTTCAGGTCGAGCAGTGCTTC. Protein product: CAWSFQVEQCF.

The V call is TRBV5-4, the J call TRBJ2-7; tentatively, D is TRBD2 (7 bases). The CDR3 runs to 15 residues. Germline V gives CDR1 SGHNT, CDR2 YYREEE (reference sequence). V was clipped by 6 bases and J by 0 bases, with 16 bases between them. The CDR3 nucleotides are TGTGCCAGCACCCCGGGGGGCCACAGCTCCTACGAGCAGTACTTC. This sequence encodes CASTPGGHSSYEQYF. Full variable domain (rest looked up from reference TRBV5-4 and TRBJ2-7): ETGVTQSPTHLIKTRGQQVTLRCSSQSGHNTVSWYQQALGQGPQFIFQYYREEENGRGNFPPRFSGLQFPNYSSELNVNALELDDSALYLCASTPGGHSSYEQYFGPGTRLTVT.

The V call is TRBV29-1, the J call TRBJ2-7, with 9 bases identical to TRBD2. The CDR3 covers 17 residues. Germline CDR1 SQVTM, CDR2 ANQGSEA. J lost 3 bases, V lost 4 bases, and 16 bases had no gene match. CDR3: CSVVMTGGRGSFYEQYF. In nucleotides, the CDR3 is TGCAGCGTTGTGATGACTGGCGGGAGGGGGTCCTTCTACGAGCAGTACTTC.

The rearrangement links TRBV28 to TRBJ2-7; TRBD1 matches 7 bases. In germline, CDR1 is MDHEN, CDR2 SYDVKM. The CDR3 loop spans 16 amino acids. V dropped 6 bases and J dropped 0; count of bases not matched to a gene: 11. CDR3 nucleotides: TGTGCCAGCAGAACTACCAACAGGGGTCTCTCCTACGAGCAGTACTTC. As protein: CASRTTNRGLSYEQYF.

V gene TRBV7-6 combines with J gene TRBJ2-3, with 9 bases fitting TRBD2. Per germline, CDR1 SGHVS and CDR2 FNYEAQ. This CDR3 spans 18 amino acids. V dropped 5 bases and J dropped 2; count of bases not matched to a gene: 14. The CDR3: CASSLLGGSGGFTDTQYF. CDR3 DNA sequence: TGTGCCAGCAGCCTACTAGGGGGTAGCGGGGGATTCACAGATACGCAGTATTTT.